This entry lists 12 T cell receptor beta chains sequenced from one sample in a study of T cells in Graves' hyperthyroidism and ophthalmopathy (dated by TCRdb to the late 2010s). The library was generated by multiplex PCR. TCRdb shows the sequencer as Illumina HiSeq 2000. The TCR beta CDR3 regions were amplified from RNA transcripts. A first-round RT-PCR of the TCR CDR3 used the HTBI primer set with the Qiagen OneStep RT-PCR kit. TCRdb itself trimmed the public reads at Q25 with fastp, ran MiXCR and retained productive beta chains. Identical CDR3 protein sequences are pooled into one entry, listed with their most common genes and DNA. The sample data list some 380,000 distinct CDR3 sequences, and roughly 13% of these were observed just once. The ten largest clones represent roughly 20% of the sample. The sequenced sample consisted of blood. The origin of the receptors is a man aged 30-40 years with Graves' hyperthyroidism that later progressed to Graves' ophthalmopathy.

The rearrangement joins TRBV7-9 to TRBJ1-1, with 7 bases that match TRBD1. J was trimmed by 1 base and V by 6 bases; bases with no gene match: 8. The CDR3 is 15 amino acids. CDR1 and CDR2 (germline): SEHNR, FQNEAQ (reference sequence). CDR3: CASSSGTVKNTEAFF. Written as DNA, the CDR3 is TGTGCCAGCAGTTCCGGGACAGTTAAGAACACTGAAGCTTTCTTT.

There are many counts of this clonotype. V and J are TRBV6-1 and TRBJ2-7; perhaps TRBD2 as D (6 bases). Germline V CDR1 and CDR2: MNHNS, SASEGT. Trimming removed 4 bases at V and 3 bases at J, with 13 bases between. CDR3 length: 14 amino acids. The CDR3 DNA reads as TGTGCCAGCAGTGCACGGCCGGGAGTCTACGAGCAGTACTTC. This gives the protein CASSARPGVYEQYF.

There are many counts of this clonotype. The chain is built from TRBV28 and TRBJ2-7; D is possibly TRBD2 (7 bases). Germline CDR1 is MDHEN and CDR2 is SYDVKM. V gave up 5 bases and J gave up 2 bases, with 19 bases separating them. There are 16 residues in the CDR3. The CDR3 DNA reads TGTGCCAGCAGTCCTCTGGGCGGGGGCCGTACCTACGAGCAGTACTTC. It yields the protein CASSPLGGGRTYEQYF.

The CDR3 region is CASSYDRGSYGYTF. CDR3 nucleotide sequence: TGTGCCAGCAGCTACGACAGGGGTTCCTATGGCTACACCTTC. J is TRBJ1-2 and V is TRBV12-3 or TRBV12-4; 8 positions match TRBD1. The CDR3 extends over 14 amino acids. V was clipped by 6 bases and J by 4 bases; unmatched bases: 7.

The table lists this clonotype with many counts. This sequence joins TRBV27 and TRBJ2-7, with 9 nucleotides matching TRBD2. Germline CDR1 and CDR2: MNHEY and SMNVEV (reference sequence). The CDR3 is made up of 14 amino acids. The V gene end was trimmed by 3 bases and the J gene end by 2 bases; junction bases not matched to a gene: 2. CDR3 DNA: TGTGCCAGCAGTTTCCGCGGGGGGGCCTACGAGCAGTACTTC. It codes for CASSFRGGAYEQYF.

In this sample, this clonotype turned up a few times. The chain recombines TRBV20-1 with TRBJ1-1; D is undetermined. V lost 2 bases to trimming and J lost 3 bases, with 7 bases between them. There are 12 residues in the CDR3. CDR1 DFQATT and CDR2 SNEGSKA come from the germline V gene (reference sequence). The CDR3 loop is CSARSGDTEAFF. CDR3 bases: TGCAGTGCTAGAAGCGGGGACACTGAAGCTTTCTTT.

This clonotype was counted only a few times. The chain couples TRBV6-1 to TRBJ1-6; possibly TRBD1 for D (5 bases). The CDR3 totals 16 residues. Trimming pared 2 bases from V and 2 bases from J, leaving 10 bases between. Germline CDR1 and CDR2: MNHNS and SASEGT. For the CDR3, the DNA is TGTGCCAGCAGTGAACGGGGGAAGACCTATAATTCACCCCTCCACTTT. This translates into CASSERGKTYNSPLHF.

The sample holds a few counts of this clonotype. The chain joins TRBV29-1 to TRBJ2-5; D uncertain. V lost 4 bases and J 3 bases, leaving 12 bases between the germline ends. The germline V gene has CDR1 SQVTM and CDR2 ANQGSEA. This CDR3 has 13 residues. Here the CDR3 DNA reads TGCAGCGTTGGTCTCAGAACCGAAGAGACCCAGTACTTC. Its translation is CSVGLRTEETQYF.

V is TRBV3-1 and J is TRBJ2-7; maybe TRBD2 (6 bases). The V gene lost 2 bases and the J gene lost 7 bases, with 9 bases spanning the gap. The CDR3 is made up of 12 amino acids. Germline V gene sequence: CDR1 LGHDT, CDR2 YNNKEL (reference sequence). In DNA form, the CDR3 reads TGTGCCAGCAGCCAACTTGGGAGGGAGCAGTACTTC. Residues: CASSQLGREQYF.

The rearrangement links TRBV6-5 to TRBJ2-7; tentatively, D is TRBD1 (5 bases). The germline gives CDR1 MNHEY, CDR2 SVGAGI. The CDR3 consists of 15 residues. Trimming shortened V by 2 bases and J by 0 bases, and 11 bases separated the two germline ends. CDR3 sequence reads: CASSYGHPSSYEQYF. The CDR3 DNA reads TGTGCCAGCAGTTACGGACACCCGAGCTCCTACGAGCAGTACTTC.

This clonotype was recorded at least ten times. V is TRBV2 and J is TRBJ1-5; D uncertain. The CDR3 is 14 amino acids. CDR1 and CDR2 from the germline V gene are SNHLY and FYNNEI. Trimming cost V 7 bases and J 5 bases, with 15 bases left between them. The CDR3 nucleotides are TGTGCCAGCATCCAGGCGGCCGAGGATCAGCCCCAGCATTTT. It encodes CASIQAAEDQPQHF.

This clonotype was picked up many times. This chain joins TRBV7-9 and TRBJ1-2, with unresolved D. The V end was cut by 1 base, the J end by 8 bases, with 8 bases between. The germline gives CDR1 SEHNR, CDR2 FQNEAQ (reference sequence). The CDR3 length is 12 residues. DNA of the CDR3: TGTGCCAGCAGCTTAGACAGACGGGGCTACACCTTC. It is translated as CASSLDRRGYTF.